Each of the 14 T cell receptor beta chains below was sequenced from the same sample in a study of T cells in Graves' hyperthyroidism and ophthalmopathy. Authors of the study amplified TCR beta CDR3 regions from RNA transcripts. HTBI primers drove first-round RT-PCR of the TCR CDR3. TCRdb re-called the multiplex PCR reads with MiXCR, one entry per CDR3 protein. Among under 300,000 distinct CDR3 sequences, around 15% were seen once, and the ten largest hold 7.9%. Sequencing was done on a sample of blood. The origin of the receptors is a woman in her forties with Graves' hyperthyroidism.

This chain links TRBV7-2 with TRBJ2-3, with D perhaps matching TRBD2 (6 bases). This CDR3 is built from 16 residues. CDR1 and CDR2 (germline): SGHTA, FQGNSA. V was cut by 1 base and J by 5 bases, with 16 bases left in between. The CDR3 DNA reads as TGTGCCAGCAGCTTAGAGGCGAGGCCCGGGGGAGATACGCAGTATTTT. Its translation: CASSLEARPGGDTQYF. The whole variable domain, filled in from reference TRBV7-2 and TRBJ2-3, reads GAGVSQSPSNKVTEKGKDVELRCDPISGHTALYWYRQSLGQGLEFLIYFQGNSAPDKSGLPSDRFSAERTGGSVSTLTIQRTQQEDSAVYLCASSLEARPGGDTQYFGPGTRLTVL.

This clonotype appeared many times. The chain carries TRBV29-1 and TRBJ2-1, with TRBD2 matching 7 bases. The CDR3 covers 14 residues. The germline gives CDR1 SQVTM, CDR2 ANQGSEA. Trimming at V came to 7 bases and at J to 8 bases, leaving 14 bases not matched to a gene. This chain's CDR3 is CSGKVGGGADEQFF. The CDR3 coding sequence is TGCAGCGGTAAAGTGGGGGGAGGGGCCGATGAGCAGTTCTTC.

The rearrangement links TRBV10-3 to TRBJ2-1, with D unclear. The CDR3 loop spans 13 amino acids. V gave up 4 bases and J gave up 5 bases, with 9 bases separating them. Germline values: CDR1 ENHRY, CDR2 SYGVKD. CDR3 sequence (DNA): TGTGCCATCAGTGGTTCCCAGAACAATGAGCAGTTCTTC. Protein product: CAISGSQNNEQFF.

This clonotype has a count of ten or more. V gene TRBV27 combines with J gene TRBJ2-7; D might be TRBD1 or TRBD2, each matching 5 bases. The V gene's germline CDR1 is MNHEY and CDR2 SMNVEV (reference sequence). Trimming pared 6 bases from V and 4 bases from J, leaving 16 bases between. The CDR3 is 14 amino acids. CDR3: CASRPGRSPYEQYF. The CDR3 nucleotides read TGTGCCAGCAGGCCGGGACGGTCGCCTTACGAGCAGTACTTC.

There are many counts of this clonotype. V gene TRBV10-3 combines with J gene TRBJ1-5, with TRBD1 matching 9 bases. J gave up 5 bases and V 6 bases, and 14 bases lay outside the gene matches. Germline CDR1 reads ENHRY; CDR2 reads SYGVKD. This CDR3 is built from 17 residues. The CDR3 region has the DNA TGTGCCATCAGCCCGGGGACAGGGTCTACCAGAGATCAGCCCCAGCATTTT. It codes for CAISPGTGSTRDQPQHF.

This clonotype was seen ten or more times. The rearrangement joins TRBV2 to TRBJ2-5; tentatively, D is TRBD1 (5 bases). Deletions cut 10 bases from V and 5 bases from J, with 14 bases between. This CDR3 has 12 residues. The germline V gene has CDR1 SNHLY and CDR2 FYNNEI. The CDR3 DNA sequence: TGTGCCACGGTCTCCCAGGGCGAGACCCAGTACTTC. Residues: CATVSQGETQYF.

The rearrangement links TRBV6-1 to TRBJ1-5; weak D call: TRBD1 (6 bases). The germline V gene has CDR1 MNHNS and CDR2 SASEGT. The germline V and J ends were trimmed by 6 bases and 11 bases, with 20 bases remaining between them. This CDR3 comprises 14 residues. The CDR3 loop is CASSGGDMREAQHF. CDR3 sequence (DNA): TGTGCCAGCAGCGGGGGGGACATGCGTGAGGCCCAGCATTTT.

The CDR3 DNA reads TGTGCCAGTAGTCCTAAGGGGCCGAACTATGGCTACACCTTC. Amino acid sequence: CASSPKGPNYGYTF. The chain is built from TRBV19 and TRBJ1-2, with D tentatively TRBD1 (5 bases). CDR1 and CDR2 (germline): LNHDA, SQIVND (reference sequence). Trimming pared 5 bases from V and 2 bases from J, leaving 12 bases between. The CDR3 has 14 residues.

This clonotype was detected many times. The rearrangement links TRBV12-3 or TRBV12-4 to TRBJ1-4; D gene ambiguous. The V end lost 3 bases, the J end lost 8 bases, and 13 bases lay between the germline ends. The CDR3 contains 14 residues. This chain's CDR3 is CASSFRQPGEKLFF. Written as DNA, the CDR3 is TGTGCCAGCAGTTTTAGGCAGCCAGGCGAAAAACTGTTTTTT.

This clonotype has more than one count but fewer than ten. This chain joins TRBV3-1 and TRBJ2-2; 11 bases align to TRBD1. V lost 3 bases to trimming and J lost 2 bases; unmatched junction nucleotides: 5. The CDR3 sequence is 17 residues long. Germline V lookup: CDR1 LGHDT, CDR2 YNNKEL (reference sequence). The CDR3 region is CASSHSRTGGNTGELFF. The CDR3 DNA follows: TGTGCCAGCAGCCATAGCCGGACAGGGGGCAACACCGGGGAGCTGTTTTTT.

Many counts were recorded for this clonotype. The V gene is TRBV20-1, the J gene TRBJ2-1, with D possibly matching TRBD2 (6 bases). Germline CDR1 is DFQATT and CDR2 is SNEGSKA (reference sequence). This CDR3 has 15 residues. V was trimmed by 5 bases and J by 3 bases, leaving 17 bases between them. CDR3 amino acids: CSALQGLSVYNEQFF. CDR3 bases: TGCAGTGCTCTTCAGGGACTTTCGGTCTACAATGAGCAGTTCTTC.

This clonotype was seen a handful of times. CDR3 nucleotides: TGTGCCAGCAGCTTAGGGATAGGGACAGAGGGCTCTGGAAACACCATATATTTT. Protein: CASSLGIGTEGSGNTIYF. V is TRBV7-2 and J is TRBJ1-3; 7 positions match TRBD1. The CDR3 spans 18 residues. The V gene end was trimmed by 1 base and the J gene end by 0 bases; junction bases not matched to a gene: 9. Germline CDR1 and CDR2: SGHTA and FQGNSA.

This clonotype has a count of ten or more. This chain connects TRBV2 to TRBJ2-1; D may be TRBD2 (5 bases). This CDR3 region has 15 residues. Trimming took off 1 base at V and 5 bases at J, with 12 bases between the two ends. From germline, CDR1 is SNHLY and CDR2 FYNNEI. CDR3 coding DNA: TGTGCCAGCAGTGAAGGGTGGCGGGCCAACAATGAGCAGTTCTTC. It is translated as CASSEGWRANNEQFF.

This clonotype was detected many times. The J gene is TRBJ2-7, the V gene TRBV12-3 or TRBV12-4; 7 bases agree with TRBD2. Germline trimming cut 3 bases from V and 6 bases from J; bases unmatched to any gene: 5. The CDR3 sequence is 13 residues long. CDR3 sequence: CASSFNGGGEQYF. In DNA, the CDR3 is TGTGCCAGCAGTTTTAATGGCGGGGGCGAGCAGTACTTC.